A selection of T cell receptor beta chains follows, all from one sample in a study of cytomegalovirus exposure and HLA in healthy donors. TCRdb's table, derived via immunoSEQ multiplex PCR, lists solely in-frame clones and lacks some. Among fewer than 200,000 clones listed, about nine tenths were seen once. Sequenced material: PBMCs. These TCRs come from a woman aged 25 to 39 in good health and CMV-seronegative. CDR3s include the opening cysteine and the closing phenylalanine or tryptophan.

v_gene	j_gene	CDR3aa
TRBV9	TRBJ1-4	CASSGPGGRGEKLFF
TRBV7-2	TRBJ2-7	CASSLASSETYEQYF
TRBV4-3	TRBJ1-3	CASSQDVLGWGNTIYF
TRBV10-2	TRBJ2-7	CASSSGGNYEQYF
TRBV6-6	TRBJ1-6	CASSPDPSLGDSPLHF
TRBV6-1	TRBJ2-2	CASRLGQNTGELFF
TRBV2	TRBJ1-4	CASGRGEEKLFF
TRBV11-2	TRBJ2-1	CASSRGGVGNEQFF
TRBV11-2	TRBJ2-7	CASSTGTGGSYEQYF
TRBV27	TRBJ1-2	CASSSATTGYTF
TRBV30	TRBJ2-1	CAWSVSAGVRNEQFF
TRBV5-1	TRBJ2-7	CASSPDRGSYEQYF
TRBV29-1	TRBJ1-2	CSVDQTLTQGAWGYTF
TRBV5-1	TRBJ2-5	CASSFGETQYF
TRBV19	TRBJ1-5	CASKYSNQPQHF
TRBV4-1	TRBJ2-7	CASSQETGTAYEQYF
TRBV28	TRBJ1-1	CASTRTAVGTEAFF
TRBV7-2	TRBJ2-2	CASSLLVIVAGDTGELFF
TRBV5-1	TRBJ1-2	CASSLGMETSGYTF
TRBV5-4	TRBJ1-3	CASSPGGRSSGNTIYF
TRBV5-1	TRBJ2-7	CASSFGTSGRVHEQYF